This T cell receptor beta chain is drawn from a study of Ad26.COV2.S vaccination and SARS-CoV-2 variants (dated by TCRdb to about 2021). General notes on the study: Vaccine-arm donors were drawn from COV1001, a multicentre, randomized, double-blind, placebo-controlled phase I-IIa trial of Ad26.COV2.S in healthy adults. The specificity and breadth of SARS-CoV-2-reactive T cell receptors after Ad26.COV2.S vaccination were assessed by TCRbeta repertoire sequencing. A total of some 30 samples were included in the TCR-sequenced set, comprising around 20 Ad26.COV2.S vaccine recipients, 5 placebo recipients and 8 SARS-CoV-2 convalescent individuals. Dosing of Ad26.COV2.S was intramuscular, at either 5x10^10 or 1x10^11 viral particles, delivered as one shot or as two shots spaced 56 days apart. Throughout the experiments and outcome assessment, investigators stayed blinded to trial group allocation. Trial participants were randomized into five groups of five: low-dose or high-dose Ad26.COV2.S given once or twice, or placebo on both occasions.

CDR1 and CDR2, per the germline V gene, are SGHRS and YFSETQ. The germline V and J ends show losses of 0 bases and 3 bases respectively, and no gene match explains 14 bases of the junction. From its cysteine to its phenylalanine, the CDR3 spans 19 amino acids. Left in the record is the CDR3 DNA by itself, 57 bases read in frame from the first base. Results the study describes overall, beyond this receptor: Comparing responses between vaccine doses or regimens was not something the study was powered to do. After vaccination, substantial breadth of spike-specific CD8+ and CD4+ T cell responses was reported. The authors noted that total T cell responses may have been underestimated by the TCR breadth and depth analyses. Vaccine and placebo recipients had comparable non-spike TCR breadth, which fits with the vaccine containing only spike. Ad26.COV2.S recipients had higher spike-specific TCR breadth than placebo recipients (P = 0.0014).

The treatment or condition label, read with the paper, signifies: about 20 received Ad26.COV2.S at low or high dose, single or two shots; five or six received placebo; per-sample allocation not given. Repertoires of vaccine and placebo recipients were sequenced from samples taken on day 63 after the first injection. Cohort 1b enrolled 25 adults aged 18-55 years at a single site in Boston, USA, between 29 July and 7 August 2020. Ad26.COV2.S was a replication-incompetent adenovirus type 26 vector that expressed a prefusion-stabilized SARS-CoV-2 spike protein derived from the original Wuhan strain. As regards this clone: Its specific antigen is unknown. No much larger clonotype is one base removed from it; base qualities were not supplied.

The immunoSEQ Assay was the method used to sequence TCRbeta CDR3 regions. After extraction, genomic DNA underwent amplification by bias-controlled multiplex PCR, followed by high-throughput sequencing. Per the original workflow: Collapsing and filtering of sequences were performed to quantify the absolute abundance of each unique TCRbeta CDR3 region. T cell fraction was estimated by normalizing TCRbeta template counts to usable DNA, with usable DNA measured through amplification of reference genes found in all nucleated cells. Repertoire TCRs were annotated as SARS-CoV-2-specific by exact matching of V gene, CDR3 amino acid sequence and J gene to a known reactive TCR set. MIRA supplied the reference SARS-CoV-2 TCR set, which was filtered for enrichment in COVID-19-positive ImmuneCODE repertoires so that public or cross-reactive TCRs were removed. Using the MIRA antigens, annotated TCRs were further analysed by specific ORF or by position within an ORF. Breadth was defined as annotated unique rearrangements over total unique productive rearrangements; depth was the summed frequency of those rearrangements. Two-sided Wilcoxon rank-sum tests were applied when comparing TCR breadth between groups. TCRdb's version of the immuneACCESS table is confined to in-frame rearrangements and falls short of the full clone set. An unresolved V gene accounts for under half of the shortfall where checked; the remainder is of unknown origin. The V and J calls and clone size come from that table; D and trimming were worked out from the DNA. The table for this sample lists hundreds of thousands of clones; approximately 92% of them were counted only once. The ten biggest clones cover around 2.5% of the sample.

The receptor comes from a person between 18 and 65 years old who received the Ad26.COV2.S COVID-19 vaccine or a placebo. This specimen was peripheral blood, taken in a trial of Ad26.COV2.S vaccine versus placebo. In this chain, TRBV5-1 is recombined with TRBJ2-7, and 11 bases in between align with TRBD1. The CDR3 protein sequence reads: CASSLVSNTGTGGIYEQYF. The nucleotide sequence is TGCGCCAGCAGCTTGGTATCCAATACCGGGACAGGGGGAATCTACGAGCAGTACTTC.